This T cell receptor (beta chain) stems from a study of response to subunit inactivated influenza vaccine. The ends were cut back, 3 bases at V and 10 bases at J, with 12 bases in the middle. The CDR3 spans 13 residues. This clonotype was counted between two and nine times. In TCRdb, the RT-PCR reads were re-called with MiXCR into one record per CDR3 protein. Here the sample spans about 540,000 distinct CDR3 sequences, roughly a quarter being singletons. A further study also used this sample, focusing on T cells expressing NK-cell markers. Per that paper: With UMIs, 5'RACE template switching was used to make TCR beta cDNA.

Sequencing was performed on CD4+ T cells sorted from PBMCs, taken about 11 days after vaccination. The clonotype originates from a man aged 50 or older who received an inactivated influenza vaccine. The chain employs TRBV12-3 or TRBV12-4 and TRBJ1-4; weak D call: TRBD1 (5 bases). The CDR3 nucleotides read TGTGCCAGCAGTTTGAGGTCAGGGAGAAAACTGTTTTTT. As protein: CASSLRSGRKLFF.